This T cell receptor (beta chain) was retrieved from a study of OX40 agonist ivuxolimab in advanced cancers. The study, taken as a whole, reports: Antigens targeted by the expanded peripheral T cells were not determined.

The repertoire was sequenced with immunoSEQ multiplex PCR; TCRdb's copy has only in-frame clones and lacks some. The sample holds roughly 50,000 clones, around 80% seen once. It was autoimmune disease history or systemic immunosuppression that excluded patients. A remark on this clone: Its antigen is unidentified.

J was trimmed by 7 bases and V by 4 bases; bases with no gene match: 12. The germline CDR1 and CDR2 sequences are SGHDT and YYEEEE. This CDR3 is 17 amino acids long. V and J are TRBV5-6 and TRBJ2-2, with 11 bases fitting TRBD2. Sequenced material: CD4+ or CD8+ T cells sorted from blood, taken in a trial of the OX40 agonist ivuxolimab. The TCR was taken from an adult with an advanced solid tumor such as melanoma, head and neck, liver or kidney cancer. This CDR3 reads CASSLGLADRRGGELFF. The CDR3 coding sequence is TGTGCCAGCAGCCTGGGACTAGCGGATAGACGTGGCGGGGAGCTGTTTTTT.